The 14 T cell receptor beta chains below come from one sample, sequenced in a study of blood T cell repertoires in COVID-19. The data were produced by immunoSEQ multiplex PCR, yet TCRdb's version contains in-frame clones alone and is incomplete. The table shows about 320,000 clones, with roughly nine tenths occurring only once. Sequencing was performed on peripheral blood. These receptors came from a young man who had recovered from COVID-19.

J is TRBJ2-7 and V is TRBV29-1; 10 bases are shared with TRBD2. The CDR3 is 12 residues long. Germline V lookup: CDR1 SQVTM, CDR2 ANQGSEA. Germline trimming cut 6 bases from V and 4 bases from J; bases unmatched to any gene: 3. The CDR3 spells CSVGTSEYEQYF. CDR3 DNA: TGCAGCGTGGGGACTAGCGAGTACGAGCAGTACTTC.

V and J are TRBV7-3 and TRBJ2-3; no reliable D call. The CDR3 extends over 13 amino acids. The germline V gene has CDR1 SGHTA and CDR2 FQGTGA. Deletions cut 2 bases from V and 2 bases from J, with 5 bases between. The CDR3 bases are TGTGCCAGCAGCTTAGGGCCCACAGATACGCAGTATTTT. Translating it yields CASSLGPTDTQYF.

The chain carries TRBV5-1 and TRBJ1-3; D is undetermined. CDR1 is SGHRS and CDR2 is YFSETQ in the germline V gene. CDR3 length: 15 amino acids. V lost 0 bases and J lost 0, with 7 bases in between. This chain's CDR3 is CASSLDNLSGNTIYF. Written as DNA, the CDR3 is TGCGCCAGCAGCTTGGACAACCTCTCTGGAAACACCATATATTTT.

The chain links TRBV5-6 to TRBJ1-1; no firm D call. Between the trimmed V and J ends, which lost 0 bases and 5 bases, there was a span of 17 bases. The CDR3 runs 16 residues. Looked up from germline, CDR1 is SGHDT and CDR2 is YYEEEE. The CDR3 DNA follows: TGTGCCAGCAGCTTGGGCGGGAAGGTGGAAAGAACTGAAGCTTTCTTT. Encoded protein: CASSLGGKVERTEAFF.

This rearrangement joins TRBV9 to TRBJ1-5, with 7 bases identical to TRBD1. The CDR3 loop spans 15 amino acids. The V and J ends lost 2 bases and 0 bases, in that order; junction bases with no gene match: 2. Germline loops: CDR1 SGDLS, CDR2 YYNGEE. The CDR3 coding sequence is TGTGCCAGCAGCGTGACAGGGAATAGCAATCAGCCCCAGCATTTT. Translated, it gives CASSVTGNSNQPQHF.

The rearrangement joins TRBV10-3 to TRBJ1-1, with 11 positions matching TRBD1. With V trimmed by 7 bases and J by 5 bases, 12 bases remained unmatched. Per the germline V gene, CDR1 is ENHRY and CDR2 is SYGVKD. The length of the CDR3 is 16 residues. The CDR3 bases are TGTGCCATCAACCCGGGACAGGGGGGGATGAGGACTGAAGCTTTCTTT. This translates into CAINPGQGGMRTEAFF.

The rearrangement uses TRBV27 and TRBJ2-3, with D uncertain. V was shortened by 4 bases and J by 2 bases, with 4 bases between the two germline ends. CDR3 length: 12 residues. The V gene's germline CDR1 is MNHEY and CDR2 SMNVEV (reference sequence). The CDR3, as DNA: TGTGCCAGCAGTTCAGTCACAGATACGCAGTATTTT. This sequence encodes CASSSVTDTQYF.

The chain uses TRBV7-3 and TRBJ1-1; 9 bases map to TRBD1. V dropped 5 bases and J dropped 3; count of bases not matched to a gene: 4. The CDR3 has 14 amino acids. Germline V gene data show CDR1 as SGHTA and CDR2 as FQGTGA. The CDR3 protein is CASSDRGADTEAFF. As DNA, the CDR3 is TGTGCCAGCAGCGACAGGGGGGCGGACACTGAAGCTTTCTTT.

The V and J genes are TRBV19 and TRBJ1-5; the match to TRBD1 covers 11 bases. The germline V gene has CDR1 LNHDA and CDR2 SQIVND (reference sequence). V trimming: 1 base; J trimming: 6 bases; junction bases outside the gene matches: 2. This CDR3 has 15 amino acids. This CDR3 reads CASSIADRGRQPQHF. The CDR3 region has the DNA TGTGCCAGTAGTATAGCGGACAGGGGGCGTCAGCCCCAGCATTTT.

The chain couples TRBV6-2 or TRBV6-3 to TRBJ2-5; 7 bases line up with TRBD1. CDR3 length equals 16 residues. After removal of 3 bases from V and 5 bases from J, the junction contained 12 bases not matched to a gene. From germline, CDR1 is MNHEY and CDR2 SVGEGT. The DNA for the CDR3 is TGTGCCAGCAGTTATGGGGGACAGTCCGGCGCGGAGACCCAGTACTTC. Translating gives CASSYGGQSGAETQYF.

V is TRBV19 and J is TRBJ1-2; D is undetermined. The V gene lost 2 bases and the J gene lost 6 bases, with 10 bases spanning the gap. This CDR3 contains 13 residues. Germline lookup yields CDR1 LNHDA and CDR2 SQIVND (reference sequence). CDR3 bases: TGTGCCAGTAGTATATGGCACGATGATGGCTACACCTTC. Translation: CASSIWHDDGYTF.

J is TRBJ2-1 and V is TRBV10-3; 8 bases are a match to TRBD2. This CDR3 comprises 15 residues. Germline CDR1 ENHRY, CDR2 SYGVKD. Trimming cost V 5 bases and J 9 bases; bases outside gene matches: 12. The CDR3 sequence: CAISNSAGDQGEQFF. The CDR3 DNA sequence: TGTGCCATCAGTAACTCAGCGGGAGATCAAGGTGAGCAGTTCTTC.

J is TRBJ1-3 and V is TRBV5-1; 7 bases agree with TRBD1. The CDR3 consists of 17 residues. The ends lost 0 bases at V and 0 bases at J; junction bases unmatched: 6. The germline CDR1 and CDR2 sequences are SGHRS and YFSETQ. The CDR3 region has the DNA TGCGCCAGCAGCTTGGCTACGGGACAGAGCTCTGGAAACACCATATATTTT. Its translation: CASSLATGQSSGNTIYF.

This clone has just one count. The chain joins TRBV7-6 to TRBJ1-3; D is undetermined. V gave up 1 base and J gave up 0 bases, with 7 bases separating them. The CDR3 length is 15 residues. Germline CDR1 reads SGHVS; CDR2 reads FNYEAQ. The CDR3 spells CASSLDLSSGNTIYF. CDR3 bases: TGTGCCAGCAGCTTAGACCTGAGCTCTGGAAACACCATATATTTT.